This T cell receptor beta chain is drawn from a study of cytomegalovirus exposure and HLA in healthy donors. Study observations and caveats: Previous analysis showed most TCR beta V segments were productive about 87% or about 30% of the time. Several of the most significant clusters appeared, in a later analysis, to be linked to common viral pathogens.

In germline, CDR1 is SNHLY, CDR2 FYNNEI. V was clipped by 6 bases and J by 1 base; unmatched bases: 7. CDR3 length: 15 amino acids. Comment on this clone: What it recognizes is unknown.

In the PCR, 60 Vbeta and 13 Jbeta primers were used. As handled by the study authors: In a later analysis, the count reached 82 million or so unique TCR beta chains, with 8.5 million to 14 million shared. The data were produced by immunoSEQ multiplex PCR, yet TCRdb's version contains in-frame clones alone and is incomplete. From that table come the V and J calls and clone size; the DNA was used to work out D and trimming. Of some 130,000 clones listed, roughly 78% are singletons. The TCR comes from a man aged 25-45 years in good health. The V gene is TRBV2, the J gene TRBJ2-5, with 8 bases lining up with TRBD1. Sequencing was performed on PBMCs. CDR3 protein: CASRWTGTLQETQYF. For the CDR3, the DNA is TGTGCCAGCAGGTGGACAGGGACCCTCCAAGAGACCCAGTACTTC.